Following are 32 T cell receptor beta chains from one sample sequenced in a study of identical twins. TCRdb called the 5' RACE reads again in MiXCR, with one record for every CDR3 protein. The top ten hold 0.52% of the sample, which has around 470,000 distinct CDR3 sequences, approximately 15% seen once. The data were also submitted as part of a second study, on yellow fever vaccine responses in identical twins.

Sequencing was performed on CD4+ T cells sorted from blood. The origin of the receptors is a woman between 18 and 29 years old in good health.

The chain joins TRBV25-1 to TRBJ2-3; D is unresolved. The germline V gene encodes CDR1 MGHDK and CDR2 SYGVNS. Trimming left V 0 bases short and J 5 bases short, with 6 bases between. CDR3 length: 13 residues. The CDR3 sequence: CASSEYVGDTQYF. The CDR3 coding sequence is TGTGCCAGCAGTGAATACGTGGGAGATACGCAGTATTTT.

This chain links TRBV15 with TRBJ2-7; unclear D gene. The length of the CDR3 is 13 residues. V shed 4 bases and J shed 0 bases, with 7 bases lying between them. In germline, CDR1 is LNHNV, CDR2 YYDKDF (reference sequence). DNA of the CDR3: TGTGCCACCAGCACCGAGAGCTCCTACGAGCAGTACTTC. It encodes CATSTESSYEQYF. Filled out from reference TRBV15 and TRBJ2-7, the complete variable domain reads DAMVIQNPRYQVTQFGKPVTLSCSQTLNHNVMYWYQQKSSQAPKLLFHYYDKDFNNEADTPDNFQSRRPNTSFCFLDIRSPGLGDTAMYLCATSTESSYEQYFGPGTRLTVT.

This clonotype has more than one count but fewer than ten. The genes are TRBV27 and TRBJ2-3, with 16 bases matching TRBD2. The V and J ends lost 6 bases and 0 bases, in that order; junction bases with no gene match: 9. Germline-derived CDR1 and CDR2 are MNHEY and SMNVEV (reference sequence). The CDR3 is 19 residues long. The CDR3 reads CASRPGLAGGPLSTDTQYF. The CDR3 coding sequence is TGTGCCAGCAGGCCGGGACTAGCGGGAGGGCCGTTGAGCACAGATACGCAGTATTTT.

In its sample, this clonotype was seen a few times. The chain carries TRBV27 and TRBJ2-4; D remains unclear. The CDR3 has 13 amino acids. Trimming took 3 bases from V and 1 from J, leaving 4 bases between them. The germline CDR1 and CDR2 sequences are MNHEY and SMNVEV (reference sequence). The CDR3 DNA reads as TGTGCCAGCAGTTTTAATGCCAAAAACATTCAGTACTTC. It yields the protein CASSFNAKNIQYF.

This clonotype was recorded a few times. The chain joins TRBV15 to TRBJ2-3; no clear D gene. This CDR3 has 16 amino acids. Trimming removed 0 bases at V and 0 bases at J, with 10 bases between. The germline gives CDR1 LNHNV, CDR2 YYDKDF (reference sequence). The CDR3 coding sequence is TGTGCCACCAGCAGAGAGCCCACCTCGAGCACAGATACGCAGTATTTT. Residues: CATSREPTSSTDTQYF.

This clonotype was counted at least ten times. CDR3 in amino acids: CASSLGTSGSSYEQYF. The CDR3 nucleotides read TGCGCCAGCAGCTTGGGTACTAGCGGGAGCTCCTACGAGCAGTACTTC. The V call is TRBV5-1, the J call TRBJ2-7, with TRBD2 matching over 11 bases. The length of the CDR3 is 16 residues. Germline CDR1 and CDR2: SGHRS and YFSETQ. V gave up 0 bases and J gave up 0 bases; unmatched junction bases: 2.

This chain links TRBV7-9 with TRBJ2-1; TRBD2 might be the D (5 bases). The germline V and J ends were trimmed by 5 bases and 9 bases, with 20 bases remaining between them. The CDR3 is 15 residues long. The germline V gene has CDR1 SEHNR and CDR2 FQNEAQ (reference sequence). The CDR3 DNA reads as TGTGCCAGCAGCCCAACGGCAGCGGCCGCTAGTGAGCAGTTCTTC. This codes for CASSPTAAAASEQFF.

This clonotype was recorded many times. This rearrangement joins TRBV4-3 to TRBJ2-3, with 10 bases fitting TRBD2. Germline V gene lookup returns CDR1 LGHNA and CDR2 YSLEER. The CDR3 spans 18 residues. The V segment lost 3 bases and the J segment 0 bases; nucleotides outside the gene matches: 9. The CDR3 region is CASSQGQLAGLSTDTQYF. The CDR3 DNA sequence: TGCGCCAGCAGCCAGGGGCAACTAGCGGGACTTAGCACAGATACGCAGTATTTT.

The rearrangement links TRBV6-2 or TRBV6-3 to TRBJ2-7; D gene ambiguous. There are 11 residues in the CDR3. V was pared by 8 bases and J by 5 bases, with 10 bases between. Germline CDR1 and CDR2: MNHEY and SVGEGT. The CDR3 here is CASGRSHEQYF. In DNA form, the CDR3 reads TGTGCCAGCGGTAGGTCCCACGAGCAGTACTTC.

Ten or more counts support this clonotype. Here the CDR3 reads CATSERTAETQYF. The CDR3 coding sequence is TGTGCCACCAGTGAAAGGACGGCGGAGACCCAGTACTTC. This chain uses TRBV24-1 with TRBJ2-5, with no clear D. The CDR3 sequence is 13 residues long. Germline V gene sequence: CDR1 KGHDR, CDR2 SFDVKD. V was trimmed by 4 bases and J by 5 bases, leaving 10 bases between them.

In its sample, this clonotype was seen a few times. This chain connects TRBV5-1 to TRBJ2-5; 12 bases align to TRBD2. Germline CDR1 is SGHRS and CDR2 is YFSETQ. Unmatched junction bases numbered 11, after V lost 6 bases and J lost 5 bases. The CDR3 extends over 16 amino acids. CDR3 residues: CASTIGGLAGPETQYF. CDR3 DNA sequence: TGCGCCAGCACCATTGGCGGACTAGCGGGACCGGAGACCCAGTACTTC.

V is TRBV7-2 and J is TRBJ1-1; D gene ambiguous. Germline V gives CDR1 SGHTA, CDR2 FQGNSA. This CDR3 has 11 residues. Trimming stripped 2 bases from V and 8 bases from J, with 6 bases between. This chain's CDR3 is CASSLINEAFF. CDR3 bases: TGTGCCAGCAGCTTAATCAACGAAGCTTTCTTT.

The genes are TRBV12-3 or TRBV12-4 and TRBJ2-5; a possible D gene is TRBD1 (6 bases). This CDR3 is 14 amino acids long. Trimming took 3 bases from V and 7 from J, leaving 15 bases between them. The CDR3 region has the DNA TGTGCCAGCAGTTTTGATCAGGGGTTATTGACCCAGTACTTC. This gives the protein CASSFDQGLLTQYF.

This clonotype came up a few times. V and J are TRBV7-2 and TRBJ1-5, with D tentatively TRBD1 (6 bases). This CDR3 is built from 15 residues. Deletions cut 3 bases from V and 4 bases from J, with 13 bases between. Germline CDR1 reads SGHTA; CDR2 reads FQGNSA. CDR3 sequence: CASSLAGVENQPQHF. The CDR3 bases are TGTGCCAGCAGCTTGGCAGGGGTAGAGAATCAGCCCCAGCATTTT. Variable domain in full (rest from reference TRBV7-2 and TRBJ1-5): GAGVSQSPSNKVTEKGKDVELRCDPISGHTALYWYRQSLGQGLEFLIYFQGNSAPDKSGLPSDRFSAERTGGSVSTLTIQRTQQEDSAVYLCASSLAGVENQPQHFGDGTRLSIL.

The rearrangement links TRBV20-1 to TRBJ1-5; 9 nucleotides align to TRBD1. CDR1 DFQATT and CDR2 SNEGSKA come from the germline V gene (reference sequence). J was trimmed by 3 bases and V by 3 bases; bases with no gene match: 6. CDR3 length equals 15 residues. CDR3 sequence reads: CSARGGQGTNQPQHF. In nucleotides, the CDR3 is TGCAGTGCTAGGGGGGGACAGGGTACCAATCAGCCCCAGCATTTT.

This clonotype was seen only a few times. The chain couples TRBV7-2 to TRBJ2-7, with TRBD1 identical over 7 bases. V shed 2 bases and J 0 bases; nucleotides not matched to a gene: 7. The V gene's germline CDR1 is SGHTA and CDR2 FQGNSA. The CDR3 totals 16 residues. The CDR3 here is CASSLILRGTSYEQYF. The CDR3, as DNA: TGTGCCAGCAGCTTAATCCTCAGGGGGACCTCCTACGAGCAGTACTTC. Variable domain in full (rest from reference TRBV7-2 and TRBJ2-7): GAGVSQSPSNKVTEKGKDVELRCDPISGHTALYWYRQSLGQGLEFLIYFQGNSAPDKSGLPSDRFSAERTGGSVSTLTIQRTQQEDSAVYLCASSLILRGTSYEQYFGPGTRLTVT.

This clonotype has more than one count but fewer than ten. The CDR3, as DNA: TGTGCCATCAGAGGACAGCCCGAAGAGACCCAGTACTTC. Protein sequence: CAIRGQPEETQYF. The V call is TRBV10-3, the J call TRBJ2-5, with a weak D call TRBD1 (6 bases). V was clipped by 6 bases and J by 3 bases, with 11 bases between them. This CDR3 has 13 amino acids. CDR1 and CDR2 from the germline V gene are ENHRY and SYGVKD.

This clonotype was observed a handful of times. The chain is built from TRBV11-2 and TRBJ2-3; D possibly corresponds to TRBD1 (5 bases). Trimming took 6 bases from V and 2 from J, leaving 15 bases between them. CDR1 SGHAT and CDR2 FQNNGV come from the germline V gene. The CDR3 is 15 amino acids. CDR3 sequence: CASSFDSVNTDTQYF. The DNA for the CDR3 is TGTGCCAGCAGTTTCGACAGCGTCAACACAGATACGCAGTATTTT.

This chain joins TRBV5-1 and TRBJ2-4, with D tentatively TRBD1 or TRBD2 (6 bases each). The ends were cut back, 0 bases at V and 7 bases at J, with 14 bases in the middle. The CDR3 length is 15 residues. Germline V lookup: CDR1 SGHRS, CDR2 YFSETQ. The CDR3 nucleotides are TGCGCCAGCAGCTTGGCACCATTAGGGGGGAACATTCAGTACTTC. Translation: CASSLAPLGGNIQYF.

DNA of the CDR3: TGTGCCAGGGGCCCTGGGCGCGGCACTGAAGCTTTCTTT. As protein: CARGPGRGTEAFF. V usage is TRBV5-5 and J usage is TRBJ1-1, with no clear D. V lost 8 bases and J lost 4, with 15 bases in between. CDR1 SGHKS and CDR2 YYEKEE come from the germline V gene (reference sequence). This CDR3 region has 13 residues.

The rearrangement links TRBV18 to TRBJ2-7; 10 bases match TRBD1. The germline CDR1 and CDR2 sequences are KGHSH and LQKENI. J gave up 5 bases and V 6 bases, and 10 bases lay outside the gene matches. The CDR3 is made up of 15 amino acids. DNA of the CDR3: TGTGCCAGCTCCTCACGTCTGGGACAGGGGCACGAGCAGTACTTC. Amino acid sequence: CASSSRLGQGHEQYF.

This clonotype appeared a few times. The chain links TRBV24-1 to TRBJ2-3; 7 bases map to TRBD2. CDR1 and CDR2 from the germline V gene are KGHDR and SFDVKD. This CDR3 has 15 residues. Trimming removed 5 bases from V and 1 base from J; junction bases left unmatched: 5. The CDR3 here is CATSVPGGGTDTQYF. CDR3 coding DNA: TGTGCCACCAGTGTGCCGGGAGGCGGCACAGATACGCAGTATTTT.

This clonotype was counted only a few times. The V gene is TRBV4-1, the J gene TRBJ2-7; unclear D gene. The CDR3 covers 13 residues. Germline lookup yields CDR1 MGHRA and CDR2 YSYEKL. V was pared by 3 bases and J by 4 bases, with 10 bases between. The CDR3 here is CASSHPDRYEQYF. DNA of the CDR3: TGCGCCAGCAGCCACCCAGATAGGTACGAGCAGTACTTC.

This clonotype was seen only a few times. The chain couples TRBV9 to TRBJ1-2; D is ambiguous. The length of the CDR3 is 13 residues. Germline V gene sequence: CDR1 SGDLS, CDR2 YYNGEE. The V gene lost 6 bases and the J gene lost 0 bases, with 9 bases spanning the gap. Here the CDR3 reads CASTVAANYGYTF. The DNA for the CDR3 is TGTGCCAGCACCGTCGCAGCTAACTATGGCTACACCTTC.

This clonotype has just a few counts. V gene TRBV7-8 combines with J gene TRBJ2-1; TRBD1 matches 11 bases. After removal of 4 bases from V and 6 bases from J, the junction contained 8 bases not matched to a gene. CDR3 size: 16 residues. The germline V gene encodes CDR1 SGHVS and CDR2 FQNEAQ. CDR3 coding DNA: TGTGCCAGCAGCTGGGGGGGGACAGGGGGATTCAATGAGCAGTTCTTC. It is translated as CASSWGGTGGFNEQFF.

The sample holds many counts of this clonotype. The chain uses TRBV5-1 and TRBJ1-5; D may be TRBD1 (5 bases). Germline loops: CDR1 SGHRS, CDR2 YFSETQ. CDR3 length: 12 amino acids. Between the trimmed V and J ends, which lost 7 bases and 4 bases, there was a span of 9 bases. CDR3 in amino acids: CASPDSNQPQHF. In DNA form, the CDR3 reads TGCGCCAGCCCTGACAGTAATCAGCCCCAGCATTTT.

In its sample, this clonotype was seen a few times. The chain combines TRBV12-3 or TRBV12-4 with TRBJ2-7, with 14 bases fitting TRBD2. The CDR3 runs 16 residues. Trimming took 4 bases from V and 0 from J; bases not matched to a gene: 2. CDR3 residues: CASSSGLAGGSYEQYF. The CDR3 DNA is TGTGCCAGCAGTTCCGGACTAGCGGGGGGCTCCTACGAGCAGTACTTC.

This chain uses TRBV6-2 or TRBV6-3 with TRBJ2-1, with 12 bases lining up with TRBD2. The CDR3 spans 21 residues. The germline V gene encodes CDR1 MNHEY and CDR2 SVGEGT. Germline trimming cut 2 bases from V and 2 bases from J; bases unmatched to any gene: 16. The CDR3 coding sequence is TGTGCCAGCAGTTACGGAGTTGGGAGACTAGCGGGAGTTGCAGCCTACAATGAGCAGTTCTTC. This gives the protein CASSYGVGRLAGVAAYNEQFF.

This clonotype was counted many times. The rearrangement links TRBV12-3 or TRBV12-4 to TRBJ2-7; 7 nucleotides match TRBD1. The CDR3 has 13 amino acids. V trimming: 6 bases; J trimming: 4 bases; junction bases outside the gene matches: 6. The DNA for the CDR3 is TGTGCCAGCAGGCCCCGGGACAGTTACGAGCAGTACTTC. Translated: CASRPRDSYEQYF.

This clonotype was picked up a small number of times. The chain uses TRBV12-3 or TRBV12-4 and TRBJ1-1, with D uncertain. The CDR3 sequence is 14 residues long. Trimming shortened V by 7 bases and J by 0 bases, and 12 bases separated the two germline ends. The CDR3 DNA is TGTGCCAGCACCCAAACAGTTTTGAACACTGAAGCTTTCTTT. Translated: CASTQTVLNTEAFF.

The CDR3 here is CASSLITEDTQYF. The DNA of the CDR3 is TGTGCCAGCAGCCTCATCACTGAGGATACGCAGTATTTT. The rearrangement links TRBV5-6 to TRBJ2-3; no reliable D call. V lost 4 bases and J 6 bases, leaving 12 bases between the germline ends. The CDR3 consists of 13 residues. Germline CDR1 SGHDT, CDR2 YYEEEE.

This clonotype showed up many times. The chain is built from TRBV2 and TRBJ2-7, with TRBD2 as a possible D gene (6 bases). Trimming cost V 7 bases and J 0 bases, with 10 bases left between them. The CDR3 sequence is 13 residues long. Germline loops: CDR1 SNHLY, CDR2 FYNNEI. The CDR3 region is CASKRESSYEQYF. The CDR3 DNA reads TGTGCCAGCAAACGGGAGAGCTCCTACGAGCAGTACTTC.